A selection of T cell receptor beta chains follows, all from one sample in a study of blood T cell repertoires in COVID-19. Only in-frame clones appear in the TCRdb table, and some are missing; sequencing was by immunoSEQ multiplex PCR. The data contain about 160,000 clones, 70% to 90% of them seen just once; the ten biggest clones take up under 7%. The source material was PBMCs or T cells enriched from blood (not recorded which). Receptors were obtained from a man aged 35 to 55 who had recovered from COVID-19. Both conserved end residues are part of each CDR3. D genes are given only for firm matches.

cdr3_nt	cdr3_aa	v_call	j_call	d_call
TGTGCCAGCAGCCCTACCTTGGTTGCAGGGGAGTTCTTC	CASSPTLVAGEFF	TRBV9	TRBJ2-1	.
TGTGCCAGCAGTTTTCGGGGAAACACCATATATTTT	CASSFRGNTIYF	TRBV12-3/TRBV12-4	TRBJ1-3	.
TGTGCCAGCAGTACCCACACCCCAGGGGGAGATACGCAGTATTTT	CASSTHTPGGDTQYF	TRBV6-1	TRBJ2-3	TRBD1
TGTGCCTCTCAGGACCCCGCTAGCAGCGTGACCCAGTACTTC	CASQDPASSVTQYF	TRBV6-5	TRBJ2-5	.
TGCGCCAGCAGCAAATATCCAGAGGGGGGGGCATCAGTGGCGCAGTATTTT	CASSKYPEGGASVAQYF	TRBV5-1	TRBJ2-3	.
TGCGCCAGCAGCTTTTTCCTAGGGGAGGGGGGCAATGAGCAGTTCTTC	CASSFFLGEGGNEQFF	TRBV5-1	TRBJ2-1	.
TGCGCCAGCAGCCCGGGTATACGACTAGCGGGGGACAATGAGCAGTTCTTC	CASSPGIRLAGDNEQFF	TRBV5-1	TRBJ2-1	TRBD2
TGTGCCTGGAGTGTTAGTCAGAATCGGGCAGATACGCAGTATTTT	CAWSVSQNRADTQYF	TRBV30	TRBJ2-3	.
TGTGCCAGCAGCTTGTCAACGGGGGGGCCTTACACCGGGGAGCTGTTTTTT	CASSLSTGGPYTGELFF	TRBV11-2	TRBJ2-2	TRBD2
TGTGCCAGCAGCATGGCCCCGGGACAGGGGACTGAAGCTTTCTTT	CASSMAPGQGTEAFF	TRBV7-2	TRBJ1-1	TRBD1